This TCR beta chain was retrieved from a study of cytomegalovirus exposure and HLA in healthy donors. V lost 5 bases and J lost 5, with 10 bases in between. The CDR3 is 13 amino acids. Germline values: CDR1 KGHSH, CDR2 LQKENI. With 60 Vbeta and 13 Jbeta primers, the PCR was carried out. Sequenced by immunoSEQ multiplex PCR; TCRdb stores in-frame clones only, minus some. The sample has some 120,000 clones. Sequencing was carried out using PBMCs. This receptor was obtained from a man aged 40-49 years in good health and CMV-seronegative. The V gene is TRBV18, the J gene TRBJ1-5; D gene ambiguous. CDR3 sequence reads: CASSMADDQPQHF. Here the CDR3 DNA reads TGTGCCAGCTCAATGGCAGATGATCAGCCCCAGCATTTT.